The 28 T cell receptor beta chains reported below all come from one sample, sequenced in a study of tumor-infiltrating lymphocytes in oesophageal squamous cell carcinoma. TCRdb reprocessed the PCR reads via MiXCR and lists one record per CDR3 protein. Of approximately 19,000 distinct CDR3 sequences in the sample, roughly 53% are singletons; the top ten hold around a quarter. Sequenced input: esophageal tumor tissue. Receptor source: a male donor with esophageal squamous cell carcinoma.

V and J are TRBV11-2 and TRBJ2-3; weak D call: TRBD2 (5 bases). The J call may be incorrect, as the DNA end agrees better with TRBJ2-5. The CDR3 runs 13 residues. The V gene's germline CDR1 is SGHAT and CDR2 FQNNGV. CDR3 DNA: TGTGCCAGCAGCTTTCGGGGATTAGAGACCCAGTACTTC. Its translation is CASSFRGLETQYF.

This clonotype occurred many times. The gene calls are TRBV6-1 and TRBJ2-1; 7 bases align to TRBD2. The end of the DNA fits TRBJ2-7 better, so the J call may be wrong. There are 15 residues in the CDR3. The germline V gene has CDR1 MNHNS and CDR2 SASEGT. CDR3 DNA sequence: TGTGCCAGCAGTGGCTTAGCGGGCTCCTACAATGAGCAGTACTTC. This gives the protein CASSGLAGSYNEQYF.

This clonotype has just one count. The gene calls are TRBV28 and TRBJ1-1; weak D call: TRBD1 (6 bases). V gave up 10 bases and J gave up 6 bases, with 12 bases separating them. The germline CDR1 and CDR2 sequences are MDHEN and SYDVKM. The CDR3 spans 11 residues. In DNA, the CDR3 is TGTGCCACCAGGGGACGCCCTGAAGCTTTCTTT. Its protein is CATRGRPEAFF.

The chain combines TRBV28 with TRBJ2-7; D is unclear. Matching the DNA end better, TRBJ2-5 makes the J call doubtful. The CDR3 runs to 15 residues. Germline CDR1 is MDHEN and CDR2 is SYDVKM. The CDR3 DNA follows: TGTGCCAGCAGTTCTTCTAGGGTAAGACGAGAGACCCAGTACTTC. Translated, it gives CASSSSRVRRETQYF.

The chain links TRBV7-8 to TRBJ1-6; weak D call: TRBD2 (6 bases). The J call is doubtful: the DNA matches TRBJ2-7 better. The CDR3 is 14 amino acids. CDR1 is SGHVS and CDR2 is FQNEAQ in the germline V gene. The CDR3 region is CASSFSRAGSEQYF. The CDR3 nucleotides are TGTGCCAGCAGCTTTAGTAGGGCCGGGAGCGAGCAGTACTTC.

Concerning this clonotype itself: Compared with germline, one end of the junction differs, possibly owing to a read error. The chain is built from TRBV7-9 and TRBJ2-5, with D possibly TRBD1 on 5 matching bases. This CDR3 has 15 amino acids. Germline CDR1 SEHNR, CDR2 FQNEAQ (reference sequence). The CDR3 nucleotides read TGTGCCAGCAGTTCAACAGGATGGGGTAATTCACCCCTCCACTTC. It specifies CASSSTGWGNSPLHF.

The chain couples TRBV6-1 to TRBJ2-4; perhaps TRBD1 as D (5 bases). Germline CDR1 and CDR2: MNHNS and SASEGT. Trimming took 0 bases from V and 13 from J, leaving 16 bases between them. The CDR3 spans 14 residues. This CDR3 is CASSEASLQGAQYF. The CDR3 nucleotides read TGTGCCAGCAGTGAAGCTTCTCTGCAAGGGGCGCAGTACTTC.

This clonotype has ten or more counts. DNA for the CDR3: TGTGCCAGCAGTTACTCGACTGGGCAGACCTATGGCTACACCTTC. Protein product: CASSYSTGQTYGYTF. This rearrangement joins TRBV6-6 to TRBJ1-2, with D unclear. The CDR3 extends over 15 amino acids. The germline CDR1 and CDR2 sequences are MNHNY and SVGAGI (reference sequence). V gave up 0 bases and J gave up 4 bases, with 12 bases separating them.

This chain links TRBV3-1 with TRBJ2-1; TRBD1 aligns across 7 bases. Germline CDR1 reads LGHDT; CDR2 reads YNNKEL (reference sequence). This CDR3 is 16 amino acids long. The V and J ends lost 0 bases and 7 bases, in that order; junction bases with no gene match: 9. The CDR3: CASSQDPVGGANEQFF. CDR3 sequence (DNA): TGTGCCAGCAGCCAAGATCCCGTAGGGGGCGCGAATGAGCAGTTCTTC.

This clonotype was counted many times. This sequence joins TRBV5-8 and TRBJ2-3; weak D call: TRBD1 (5 bases). The germline V gene has CDR1 SGHTS and CDR2 YDEGEE. The CDR3 covers 13 residues. Trimming left V 3 bases short and J 10 bases short, with 15 bases between. As DNA, the CDR3 is TGTGCCAGCAGCTGGAACAGGTCCCCTTCGCAGTATTTT. Translated: CASSWNRSPSQYF.

This clonotype has at least ten counts. The chain employs TRBV2 and TRBJ2-1; D is unclear. The germline CDR1 and CDR2 sequences are SNHLY and FYNNEI. The length of the CDR3 is 11 residues. Trimming left V 7 bases short and J 6 bases short, with 7 bases between. The CDR3 loop is CASNKVNEQFF. The CDR3 region has the DNA TGTGCCAGCAATAAGGTCAATGAGCAGTTCTTC.

CDR3 nucleotide sequence: TGTGCCACCAGGGGTGAGGGGGTCGGGCAAGAGACCCAGTACTTC. Translating gives CATRGEGVGQETQYF. The rearrangement joins TRBV24-1 to TRBJ2-7, with D perhaps TRBD1 (6 bases). The tail of the sequence fits TRBJ2-5 better, so the J call may be wrong. This CDR3 comprises 15 residues. CDR1 is KGHDR and CDR2 is SFDVKD in the germline V gene.

J is TRBJ2-5 and V is TRBV7-8; no definite D call. Near its end, the DNA agrees better with TRBJ2-7, so the J call may be wrong. The CDR3 consists of 14 residues. The V gene's germline CDR1 is SGHVS and CDR2 FQNEAQ. This CDR3 reads CASSLVRSAYEQYF. DNA for the CDR3: TGTGCCAGCAGCTTAGTAAGGTCAGCCTACGAGCAGTACTTC.

With regard to this clonotype: Because it lacks the conserved phenylalanine or tryptophan at the end, this CDR3 is likely a read error. No DNA is shown, since the ends of the CDR3 on it are uncertain; the CDR3 is the one TCRdb lists. CDR3: CASSPLGGAANYGYTFGS. The rearrangement joins TRBV28 to TRBJ2-3; the table assigns TRBD2, which was not confirmed against the DNA. CDR1 is MDHEN, CDR2 SYDVKM, per germline. A total of 18 residues make up the CDR3, ends included.

The chain links TRBV10-3 to TRBJ2-5, with TRBD2 as a possible D gene (6 bases). The J call is doubtful: the DNA matches TRBJ2-7 better. Germline loops: CDR1 ENHRY, CDR2 SYGVKD. This CDR3 is built from 11 residues. CDR3 region: CAIRGGTEQYF. In DNA form, the CDR3 reads TGTGCCATCAGGGGCGGGACCGAGCAGTACTTC.

This clonotype has more than one count but fewer than ten. The CDR3 coding sequence is TGTGCCAGCAAGACAGGGGAGACCCAGTACTTC. Translating it yields CASKTGETQYF. V gene TRBV12-3 or TRBV12-4 combines with J gene TRBJ2-5, with TRBD1 matching over 7 bases. After removal of 7 bases from V and 5 bases from J, the junction contained 1 base not matched to a gene. This CDR3 is 11 amino acids long.

The rearrangement links TRBV6-5 to TRBJ2-1; D is unclear. The end of the DNA aligns better with TRBJ2-5, so the J call may be wrong. The CDR3 is made up of 11 amino acids. CDR1 and CDR2 (germline): MNHEY, SVGAGI. Here the CDR3 DNA reads TGTGCCAGCAGTTACTTTGAGACCCAGTACTTC. It is translated as CASSYFETQYF.

The sample holds one count of this clonotype. The rearrangement uses TRBV6-2 or TRBV6-3 and TRBJ2-1, with D possibly called TRBD1 or TRBD2 (6 bases each). CDR3 size: 13 residues. V lost 5 bases, J lost 6 bases, and 11 bases lay in between. The germline gives CDR1 MNHEY, CDR2 SVGEGT. DNA for the CDR3: TGTGCCAGCAGTAGGGGGGCCTTCAATGAGCAGTTCTTC. Translating it yields CASSRGAFNEQFF.

The gene calls are TRBV11-3 and TRBJ2-1; D gene ambiguous. Germline V gene data show CDR1 as SGHNT and CDR2 as YENEEA. The V end lost 2 bases, the J end lost 5 bases, and 7 bases lay between the germline ends. This CDR3 region has 13 residues. CDR3 protein: CASSLQYNNEQFF. The DNA for the CDR3 is TGTGCCAGCAGCTTACAATACAACAATGAGCAGTTCTTC.

V is TRBV7-8 and J is TRBJ2-4; no firm D call. The CDR3 has 16 residues. In germline, CDR1 is SGHVS, CDR2 FQNEAQ. The V gene lost 1 base and the J gene lost 1 base, with 11 bases spanning the gap. CDR3 residues: CASSLDRWMAKNIQYF. The CDR3, as DNA: TGTGCCAGCAGCTTAGATCGTTGGATGGCCAAAAACATTCAGTACTTC.

V and J are TRBV6-2 or TRBV6-3 and TRBJ2-3; 11 nucleotides line up with TRBD2. This CDR3 has 15 residues. Germline CDR1 MNHEY, CDR2 SVGEGT. V lost 2 bases to trimming and J lost 4 bases; unmatched junction nucleotides: 2. CDR3 amino acids: CASSYDSGGADTQYF. The CDR3 DNA follows: TGTGCCAGCAGTTACGATAGCGGGGGGGCAGATACGCAGTATTTT.

This clonotype was observed a few times. The rearrangement uses TRBV7-9 and TRBJ2-5; 7 nucleotides match TRBD1. This CDR3 has 15 amino acids. Germline CDR1 is SEHNR and CDR2 is FQNEAQ (reference sequence). V lost 5 bases, J lost 11 bases, and 17 bases stayed unmatched. The CDR3 here is CASSPSEGANNEQYF. In nucleotides, the CDR3 is TGTGCCAGCAGCCCGTCCGAGGGGGCGAACAATGAGCAGTACTTC.

This clonotype was counted a single time. The chain recombines TRBV10-3 with TRBJ1-3; 7 bases line up with TRBD1. The ends lost 7 bases at V and 3 bases at J; junction bases unmatched: 6. CDR3 length: 14 residues. Per the germline V gene, CDR1 is ENHRY and CDR2 is SYGVKD. The CDR3 spells CAIKGQANGNTIYF. CDR3 coding DNA: TGTGCCATCAAAGGACAGGCTAATGGAAACACCATATATTTT.

This clonotype was counted between two and nine times. V and J are TRBV7-2 and TRBJ2-3, with 13 bases lining up with TRBD2. The ends lost 5 bases at V and 4 bases at J; junction bases unmatched: 3. This CDR3 comprises 15 residues. Germline loops: CDR1 SGHTA, CDR2 FQGNSA. The CDR3 region has the DNA TGTGCCAGCAGCCGACTAGCGGGAGGTTCAGATACGCAGTATTTT. Amino acid sequence: CASSRLAGGSDTQYF.

This clonotype was detected once. This sequence joins TRBV25-1 and TRBJ1-3; D gene unclear. Germline V gene sequence: CDR1 MGHDK, CDR2 SYGVNS. Trimming removed 4 bases from V and 0 bases from J, with 31 bases in between. The CDR3 has 22 amino acids. The CDR3 sequence: CASSGPLSPEWELTCSGNTIYF. DNA of the CDR3: TGTGCCAGCAGTGGCCCCCTGTCCCCAGAATGGGAATTGACCTGCTCTGGAAACACCATATATTTT.

The rearrangement joins TRBV11-2 to TRBJ2-6; TRBD1 might be the D (5 bases). V was clipped by 4 bases and J by 0 bases, with 7 bases between them. The length of the CDR3 is 15 residues. Germline CDR1 reads SGHAT; CDR2 reads FQNNGV. The CDR3 bases are TGTGCCAGCAGCTCCAGGGCCTCTGGGGCCAACGTCCTGACTTTC. Its translation: CASSSRASGANVLTF. The full variable domain, rest sourced from reference TRBV11-2 and TRBJ2-6, is EAGVAQSPRYKIIEKRQSVAFWCNPISGHATLYWYQQILGQGPKLLIQFQNNGVVDDSQLPKDRFSAERLKGVDSTLKIQPAKLEDSAVYLCASSSRASGANVLTFGAGSRLTVL.

In its sample, this clonotype was seen many times. This chain connects TRBV10-2 to TRBJ2-7; the D is unclear. Germline loops: CDR1 WSHSY, CDR2 SAAADI. Deletions cut 6 bases from V and 3 bases from J, with 15 bases between. CDR3 size: 14 residues. CDR3 protein: CASRPLLRLYEQYF. CDR3 coding DNA: TGCGCCAGCAGGCCGCTGTTACGGCTCTACGAGCAGTACTTC.

In its sample, this clonotype was seen many times. The J gene is TRBJ1-1, the V gene TRBV6-2 or TRBV6-3; 7 bases are shared with TRBD1. CDR1 is MNHEY, CDR2 SVGEGT, per germline. V gave up 2 bases and J gave up 11 bases; unmatched junction bases: 8. The CDR3 runs 13 residues. The CDR3 protein is CASSYRGPRSAFF. The CDR3 nucleotides read TGTGCCAGCAGTTACAGGGGGCCACGGTCGGCTTTCTTT.